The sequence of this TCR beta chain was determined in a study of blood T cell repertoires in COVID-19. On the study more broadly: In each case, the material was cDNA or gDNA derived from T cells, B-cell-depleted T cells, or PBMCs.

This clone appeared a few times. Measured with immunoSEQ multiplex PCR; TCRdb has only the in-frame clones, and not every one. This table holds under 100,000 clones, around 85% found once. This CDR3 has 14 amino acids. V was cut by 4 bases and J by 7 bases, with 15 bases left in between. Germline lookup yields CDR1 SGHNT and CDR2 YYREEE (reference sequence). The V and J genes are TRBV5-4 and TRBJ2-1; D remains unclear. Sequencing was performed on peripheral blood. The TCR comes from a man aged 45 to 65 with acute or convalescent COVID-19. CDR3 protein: CASSQYPPSNEQFF. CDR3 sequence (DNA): TGTGCCAGCAGCCAGTATCCCCCATCTAATGAGCAGTTCTTC. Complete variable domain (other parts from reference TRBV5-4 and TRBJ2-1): ETGVTQSPTHLIKTRGQQVTLRCSSQSGHNTVSWYQQALGQGPQFIFQYYREEENGRGNFPPRFSGLQFPNYSSELNVNALELDDSALYLCASSQYPPSNEQFFGPGTRLTVL.